This passage covers 15 T cell receptor beta chains from one sample sequenced in a study of T cell repertoires in cytomegalovirus infection. Their antigens are not known. One entry per CDR3 protein, called by TCRdb with MiXCR from the reads. The sample consists of 65,000 to 85,000 distinct CDR3 sequences, about 27% of them appearing once. The source was CD8+ T cells from cultured PBMCs, collected from culture after CMV antigen stimulation. These receptor sequences come from a human donor in good health (CMV status not recorded). Some clones in this sample may be carry-over from other donors' samples.

This clonotype was counted many times. The chain employs TRBV7-2 and TRBJ2-1, with 8 bases that match TRBD2. Germline V gene sequence: CDR1 SGHTA, CDR2 FQGNSA. V was pared by 4 bases and J by 4 bases, with 6 bases of the junction left unmatched. The CDR3 sequence is 15 residues long. The CDR3 here is CASSWSGSDYNEQFF. CDR3 sequence (DNA): TGTGCCAGCAGCTGGAGCGGGAGCGATTACAATGAGCAGTTCTTC.

This clonotype has more than one count but fewer than ten. The gene calls are TRBV5-1 and TRBJ2-5; 7 bases are shared with TRBD2. The length of the CDR3 is 13 residues. Germline V CDR1 and CDR2: SGHRS, YFSETQ. V lost 2 bases, J lost 3 bases, and 1 base stayed unmatched. CDR3 amino acids: CASSFAGEETQYF. The CDR3 region has the DNA TGCGCCAGCAGCTTCGCGGGGGAAGAGACCCAGTACTTC.

The table lists this clonotype with a few counts. This sequence joins TRBV6-5 and TRBJ2-7; D may be TRBD2 (6 bases). CDR1 MNHEY and CDR2 SVGAGI come from the germline V gene. V was pared by 2 bases and J by 6 bases, with 17 bases between. This CDR3 is built from 15 residues. The DNA of the CDR3 is TGTGCCAGCAGTTACCGGGACTCTCTGGCCTTCGAGCAGTACTTC. It is translated as CASSYRDSLAFEQYF.

As concerns this clonotype: The junction departs from the called germline gene at one end, perhaps through a read error. The V gene is TRBV27, the J gene TRBJ2-5; D not certain. Germline V gene sequence: CDR1 MNHEY, CDR2 SMNVEV (reference sequence). This CDR3 has 13 residues. CDR3 amino acids: CASSLPGEEIQYF. The CDR3 DNA is TGTGCCAGCAGTTTACCAGGAGAAGAGATCCAGTACTTC.

This clonotype was found a few times. The gene calls are TRBV7-9 and TRBJ2-3, with no clear D. V lost 8 bases, J lost 0 bases, and 9 bases lay in between. Germline CDR1 reads SEHNR; CDR2 reads FQNEAQ (reference sequence). The length of the CDR3 is 13 residues. The CDR3 DNA reads as TGTGCCAGCGGGCCCTCTAGCACAGATACGCAGTATTTT. This translates into CASGPSSTDTQYF.

This clonotype was seen a handful of times. The V call is TRBV10-2, the J call TRBJ2-2; 14 bases are shared with TRBD2. V shed 8 bases, J shed 5 bases, and the junction held 7 bases outside the gene matches. In germline, CDR1 is WSHSY, CDR2 SAAADI. The length of the CDR3 is 16 residues. The CDR3 region has the DNA TGCGCCAGCGGGACTAGCGGGGGCGTTGGGACCGGGGAGCTGTTTTTT. Amino acid sequence: CASGTSGGVGTGELFF.

This clonotype was seen only a few times. The V and J genes are TRBV27 and TRBJ1-2; TRBD1 matches at 7 bases. This CDR3 is built from 14 residues. From germline, CDR1 is MNHEY and CDR2 SMNVEV (reference sequence). V gave up 6 bases and J gave up 0 bases; unmatched junction bases: 4. The CDR3 DNA reads TGTGCCAGCAGACGACAGGGCCCTAACTATGGCTACACCTTC. Protein sequence: CASRRQGPNYGYTF.

This clonotype was seen at least ten times. The chain employs TRBV12-3 or TRBV12-4 and TRBJ1-2, with TRBD1 as a possible D gene (5 bases). The V end lost 5 bases, the J end lost 8 bases, and 21 bases lay between the germline ends. The CDR3 consists of 15 residues. The CDR3 protein is CASSPPRGIRLGYTF. For the CDR3, the DNA is TGTGCCAGCAGTCCTCCTCGGGGCATCCGGTTAGGCTACACCTTC.

This clonotype occurred a few times. The chain has TRBV7-9 and TRBJ2-1, with 11 bases aligning to TRBD2. This CDR3 spans 16 amino acids. Germline-derived CDR1 and CDR2 are SEHNR and FQNEAQ (reference sequence). Germline trimming cut 0 bases from V and 10 bases from J; bases unmatched to any gene: 8. CDR3 nucleotides: TGTGCCAGCAGCTTAGCGACTAGCGGGGCCCCCGACGAGCAGTTCTTC. This translates into CASSLATSGAPDEQFF.

The chain employs TRBV13 and TRBJ1-1; the D is unclear. V was clipped by 6 bases and J by 2 bases, with 10 bases between them. This CDR3 is 13 amino acids long. The germline V gene has CDR1 PRHDT and CDR2 FYEKMQ (reference sequence). In nucleotides, the CDR3 is TGTGCCAGCAGTCCTCGGACCAACACTGAAGCTTTCTTT. Translated, it gives CASSPRTNTEAFF.

J is TRBJ2-7 and V is TRBV7-6; a weak D match, TRBD2 (7 bases). CDR1 is SGHVS, CDR2 FNYEAQ, per germline. The CDR3 length is 17 residues. Trimming stripped 2 bases from V and 0 bases from J, with 17 bases between. The CDR3 DNA follows: TGTGCCAGCAGCTTACCCACGGGGGGCCTTGGCTCCTACGAGCAGTACTTC. Translation gives CASSLPTGGLGSYEQYF.

J is TRBJ2-7 and V is TRBV20-1, with D perhaps matching TRBD1 (8 bases). Trimming pared 5 bases from V and 2 bases from J, leaving 19 bases between. The germline CDR1 and CDR2 sequences are DFQATT and SNEGSKA (reference sequence). This CDR3 is 15 amino acids long. The CDR3 coding sequence is TGCAGTGCTGGGGGGGCGGGACAGGTCGCCTACGAGCAGTACTTC. Translation gives CSAGGAGQVAYEQYF.

The sample holds one count of this clonotype. J is TRBJ2-7 and V is TRBV7-6; D remains ambiguous. The CDR3 contains 13 residues. Germline loops: CDR1 SGHVS, CDR2 FNYEAQ. Trimming took 0 bases from V and 7 from J, leaving 10 bases between them. The CDR3 DNA is TGTGCCAGCAGCTTAGCCGGACGGAAGGAGCAGTACTTC. Its protein product is CASSLAGRKEQYF.

This clonotype turned up a few times. The CDR3 sequence is CASSQDEQGSSREQYF. The DNA of the CDR3 is TGTGCCAGCAGCCAAGACGAGCAGGGGTCTAGTAGGGAGCAGTACTTC. The chain recombines TRBV4-2 with TRBJ2-7; the D gene is possibly TRBD1 (6 bases). Germline V gene data show CDR1 as LGHNA and CDR2 as YNFKEQ. CDR3 length: 16 amino acids. V lost 0 bases and J 7 bases, leaving 19 bases between the germline ends.

This clonotype was seen ten or more times. The V call is TRBV13, the J call TRBJ2-7; 12 bases line up with TRBD2. The CDR3 has 16 amino acids. Trimming cost V 4 bases and J 0 bases; bases outside gene matches: 4. The germline gives CDR1 PRHDT, CDR2 FYEKMQ (reference sequence). The CDR3 sequence is CASSSRTSGNSYEQYF. CDR3 bases: TGTGCCAGCAGCTCCCGGACTAGCGGGAACTCCTACGAGCAGTACTTC.